Listed below are T cell receptor beta chains from one sample, sequenced in a study of PD-L1 blockade in urothelial cancer. TCRdb's table, derived via immunoSEQ multiplex PCR, lists solely in-frame clones and lacks some. The sample holds 95,000 or so clones; around 87% are singletons and the top ten take about 2%. Specimen: PBMCs, collected around atezolizumab (anti-PD-L1) treatment. The source is a man between 60 and 75 years old with urothelial cancer. The CDR3 runs from the conserved cysteine through the conserved F or W. The order of the fields is J gene, D gene, clone size, V gene, CDR3 DNA, CDR3 protein. The D gene is left open where the match is weak. A row's size may be missing; if present it is once, few, many or a size class.

TRBJ1-2 | NA | NA | TRBV7-8 | TGTGCCACCCGCCCAACACCTAACTATGGCTACACCTTC | CATRPTPNYGYTF
TRBJ2-7 | NA | NA | TRBV9 | TGTGCCAGCAGTCGCGGGCGGGGCGGCGAGCAGTACTTC | CASSRGRGGEQYF
TRBJ2-2 | TRBD2 | NA | TRBV12-5 | TGTGCTAGTGGTTACGTGGCGGGGGGAGCCGGGGAGCTGTTTTTT | CASGYVAGGAGELFF
TRBJ2-1 | NA | once | TRBV20-1 | TGCAGTGCTAGAGCGGGGGTTGAGCAGTTCTTC | CSARAGVEQFF
TRBJ1-1 | NA | NA | TRBV14 | TGTGCCAGCAGCCTATCGGGGGGGGGCACTGAAGCTTTCTTT | CASSLSGGGTEAFF
TRBJ1-1 | NA | NA | TRBV6-5 | TGTGCCAGCAGTTACTCCCTGGTGGGGGCCACTGAAGCTTTCTTT | CASSYSLVGATEAFF
TRBJ2-7 | TRBD1 | few | TRBV5-4 | TGTGCCAGCAGCCCTTGGGACAGGGTCTACGAGCAGTACTTC | CASSPWDRVYEQYF
TRBJ2-7 | TRBD1 | NA | TRBV7-8 | TGTGCCAGCAGCCCTGGACAGGGGGCGAGCGAGCAGTACTTC | CASSPGQGASEQYF
TRBJ1-2 | NA | NA | TRBV7-3 | TGTGCCAGCAGCTTAAACGCCGGGGGCTATGGCTACACCTTC | CASSLNAGGYGYTF
TRBJ2-3 | NA | NA | TRBV19 | TGTGCCAGTAGTATTGGCGGGGCAGATACGCAGTATTTT | CASSIGGADTQYF
TRBJ2-1 | TRBD2 | NA | TRBV27 | TGTGCCAGCAGTCTCCGACTAGCGGGGGCGGAGAATGAGCAGTTCTTC | CASSLRLAGAENEQFF